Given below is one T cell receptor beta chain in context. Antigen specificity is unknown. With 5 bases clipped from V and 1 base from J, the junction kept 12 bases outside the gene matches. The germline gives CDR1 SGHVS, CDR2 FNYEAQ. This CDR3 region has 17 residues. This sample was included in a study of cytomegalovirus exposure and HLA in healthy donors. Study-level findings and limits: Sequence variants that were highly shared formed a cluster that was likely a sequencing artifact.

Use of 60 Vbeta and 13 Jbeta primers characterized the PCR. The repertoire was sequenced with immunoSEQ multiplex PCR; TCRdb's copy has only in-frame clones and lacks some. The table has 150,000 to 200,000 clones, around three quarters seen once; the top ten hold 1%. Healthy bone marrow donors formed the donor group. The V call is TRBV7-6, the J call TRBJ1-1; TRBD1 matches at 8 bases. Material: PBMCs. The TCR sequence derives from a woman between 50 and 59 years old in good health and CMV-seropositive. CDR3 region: CASSPATGGDWNTEAFF. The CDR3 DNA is TGTGCCAGCAGCCCCGCCACAGGGGGAGATTGGAACACTGAAGCTTTCTTT.